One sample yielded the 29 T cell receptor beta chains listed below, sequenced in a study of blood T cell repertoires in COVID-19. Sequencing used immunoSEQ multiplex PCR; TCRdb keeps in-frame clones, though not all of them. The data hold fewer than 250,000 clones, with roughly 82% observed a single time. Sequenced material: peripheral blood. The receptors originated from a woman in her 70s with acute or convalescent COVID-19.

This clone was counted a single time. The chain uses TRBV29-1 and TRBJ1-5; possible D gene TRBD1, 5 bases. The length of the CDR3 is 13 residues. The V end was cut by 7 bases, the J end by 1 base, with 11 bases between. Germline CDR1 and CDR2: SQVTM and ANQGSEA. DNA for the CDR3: TGCAGCGCCGGGGGGGGGAGCAATCAGCCCCAGCATTTT. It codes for CSAGGGSNQPQHF.

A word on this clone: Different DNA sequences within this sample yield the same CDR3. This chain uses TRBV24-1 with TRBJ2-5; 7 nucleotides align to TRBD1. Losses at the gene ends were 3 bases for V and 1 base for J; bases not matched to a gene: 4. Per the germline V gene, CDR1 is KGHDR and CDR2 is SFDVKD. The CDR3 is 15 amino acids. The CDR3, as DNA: TGTGCCACCAGTGATCCTACAGGGGTCCAAGAGACCCAGTACTTC. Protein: CATSDPTGVQETQYF.

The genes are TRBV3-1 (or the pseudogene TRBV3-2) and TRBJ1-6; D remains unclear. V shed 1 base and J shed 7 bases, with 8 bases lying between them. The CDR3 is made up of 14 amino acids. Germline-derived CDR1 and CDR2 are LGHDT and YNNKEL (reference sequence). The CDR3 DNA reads TGTGCCAGCAGCCAAGGGACTGAAAATTCACCCCTCCACTTT. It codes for CASSQGTENSPLHF.

This CDR3 is CASSFQGNNEKLFF. The CDR3 region has the DNA TGTGCCAGCAGCTTTCAGGGGAATAATGAAAAACTGTTTTTT. The chain combines TRBV5-6 with TRBJ1-4; D possibly corresponds to TRBD1 (6 bases). Germline CDR1 is SGHDT and CDR2 is YYEEEE. This CDR3 contains 14 residues. V lost 2 bases, J lost 4 bases, and 9 bases lay in between.

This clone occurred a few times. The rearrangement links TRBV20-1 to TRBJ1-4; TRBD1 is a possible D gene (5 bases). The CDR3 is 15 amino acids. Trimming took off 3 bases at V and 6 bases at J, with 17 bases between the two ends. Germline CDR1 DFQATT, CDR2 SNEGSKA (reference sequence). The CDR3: CSASSGQGLDEKLFF. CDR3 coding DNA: TGCAGTGCTAGTAGTGGGCAGGGCTTGGATGAAAAACTGTTTTTT.

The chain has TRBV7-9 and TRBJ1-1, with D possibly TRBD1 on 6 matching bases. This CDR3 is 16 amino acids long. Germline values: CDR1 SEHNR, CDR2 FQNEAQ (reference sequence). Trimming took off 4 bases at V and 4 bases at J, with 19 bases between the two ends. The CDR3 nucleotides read TGTGCCAGCAGCTCACAGGGTCTAGTTTATGGCACTGAAGCTTTCTTT. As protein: CASSSQGLVYGTEAFF.

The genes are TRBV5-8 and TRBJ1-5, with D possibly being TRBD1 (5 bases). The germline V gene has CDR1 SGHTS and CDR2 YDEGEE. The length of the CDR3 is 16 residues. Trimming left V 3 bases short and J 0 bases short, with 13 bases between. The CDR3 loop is CASSWPGSSSNQPQHF. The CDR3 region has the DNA TGTGCCAGCAGCTGGCCAGGGTCAAGTAGCAATCAGCCCCAGCATTTT.

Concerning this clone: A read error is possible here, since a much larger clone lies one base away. In DNA form, the CDR3 reads TGTGCCAGCAGCGTAGGACTGAGTAGCAATCAGCCCCAGCATTTT. Translated, it gives CASSVGLSSNQPQHF. The rearrangement uses TRBV9 and TRBJ1-5; the D is unclear. Between the trimmed V and J ends, which lost 0 bases and 0 bases, there was a span of 7 bases. This CDR3 spans 15 amino acids. Germline V gives CDR1 SGDLS, CDR2 YYNGEE.

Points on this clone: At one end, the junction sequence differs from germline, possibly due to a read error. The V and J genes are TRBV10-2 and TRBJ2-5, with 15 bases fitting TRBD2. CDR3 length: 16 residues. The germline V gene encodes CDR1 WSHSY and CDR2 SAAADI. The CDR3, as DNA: TGCGCCAGCAGTGCCCCAGGACTAGCGGGGGGGCCGGATATGGACTTC. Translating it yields CASSAPGLAGGPDMDF.

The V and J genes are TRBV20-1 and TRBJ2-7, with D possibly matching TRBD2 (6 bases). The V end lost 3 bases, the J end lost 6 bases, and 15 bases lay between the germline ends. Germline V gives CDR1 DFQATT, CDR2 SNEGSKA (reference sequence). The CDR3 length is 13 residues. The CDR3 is CSASLTSRSEQYF. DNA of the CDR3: TGCAGTGCTAGTTTGACTAGTAGGAGCGAGCAGTACTTC.

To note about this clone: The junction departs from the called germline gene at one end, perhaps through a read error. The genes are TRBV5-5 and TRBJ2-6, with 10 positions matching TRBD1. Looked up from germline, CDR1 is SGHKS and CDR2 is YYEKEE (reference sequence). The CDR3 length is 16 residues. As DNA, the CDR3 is TGTGCCAGCAGGTTGGGACAGGGGACCGGGGCCAACGTCCTGACTTTC. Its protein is CASRLGQGTGANVLTF.

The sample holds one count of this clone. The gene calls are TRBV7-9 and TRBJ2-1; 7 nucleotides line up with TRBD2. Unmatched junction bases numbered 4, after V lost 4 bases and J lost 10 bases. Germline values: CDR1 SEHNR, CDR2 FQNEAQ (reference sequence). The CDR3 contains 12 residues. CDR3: CASSYLGGEQFF. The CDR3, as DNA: TGTGCCAGCAGCTATCTGGGAGGGGAGCAGTTCTTC. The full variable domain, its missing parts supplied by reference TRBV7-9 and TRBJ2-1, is DTGVSQNPRHKITKRGQNVTFRCDPISEHNRLYWYRQTLGQGPEFLTYFQNEAQLEKSRLLSDRFSAERPKGSFSTLEIQRTEQGDSAMYLCASSYLGGEQFFGPGTRLTVL.

The CDR3 reads CATSASGGETQYF. CDR3 in DNA: TGTGCCACCTCGGCGTCGGGGGGAGAGACCCAGTACTTC. The chain is built from TRBV24-1 and TRBJ2-5; 7 bases align to TRBD2. This CDR3 spans 13 amino acids. Trimming at V came to 9 bases and at J to 4 bases, leaving 7 bases not matched to a gene. CDR1 is KGHDR and CDR2 is SFDVKD in the germline V gene.

As DNA, the CDR3 is TGTGCCAGCAGCTTAGGGGCGGGGGTAGCCACCGGGGAGCTGTTTTTT. It codes for CASSLGAGVATGELFF. This chain connects TRBV13 to TRBJ2-2; TRBD2 matches at 7 bases. This CDR3 spans 16 amino acids. Germline CDR1 PRHDT, CDR2 FYEKMQ (reference sequence). Trimming took 0 bases from V and 4 from J; bases not matched to a gene: 5.

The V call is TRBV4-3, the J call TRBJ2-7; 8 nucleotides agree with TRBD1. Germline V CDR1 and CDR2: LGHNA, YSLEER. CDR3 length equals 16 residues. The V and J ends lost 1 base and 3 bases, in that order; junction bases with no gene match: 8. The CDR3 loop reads CASSQVINRGDYEQYF. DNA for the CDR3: TGCGCCAGCAGCCAAGTAATTAACAGGGGGGACTACGAGCAGTACTTC.

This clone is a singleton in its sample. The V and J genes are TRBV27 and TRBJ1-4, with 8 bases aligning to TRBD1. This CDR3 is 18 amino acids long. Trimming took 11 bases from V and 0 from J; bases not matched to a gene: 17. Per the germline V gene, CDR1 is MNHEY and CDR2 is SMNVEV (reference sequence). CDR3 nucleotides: TGTGCCCACGTCAGGTGGGGGACAGGATGGACAACTAATGAAAAACTGTTTTTT. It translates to CAHVRWGTGWTTNEKLFF.

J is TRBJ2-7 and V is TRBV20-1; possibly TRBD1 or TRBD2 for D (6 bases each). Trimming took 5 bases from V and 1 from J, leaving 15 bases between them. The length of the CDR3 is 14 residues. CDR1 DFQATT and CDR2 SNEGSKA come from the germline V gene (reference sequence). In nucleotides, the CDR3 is TGCAGTGCTGGTGGGGGGCCCCATTCCTACGAGCAGTACTTC. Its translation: CSAGGGPHSYEQYF.

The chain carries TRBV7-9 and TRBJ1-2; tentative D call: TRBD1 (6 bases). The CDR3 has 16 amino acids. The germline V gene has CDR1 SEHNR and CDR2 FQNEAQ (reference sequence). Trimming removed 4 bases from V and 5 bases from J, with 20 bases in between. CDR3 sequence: CASSSGGQTENYGYTF. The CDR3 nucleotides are TGTGCCAGCAGCTCCGGGGGGCAAACTGAGAATTATGGCTACACCTTC.

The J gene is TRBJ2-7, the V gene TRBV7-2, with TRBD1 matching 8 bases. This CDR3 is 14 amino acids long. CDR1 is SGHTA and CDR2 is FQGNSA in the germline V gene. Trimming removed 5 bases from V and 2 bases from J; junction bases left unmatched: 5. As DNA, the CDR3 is TGTGCCAGCAGCAAAGACAGGGGACCCTACGAGCAGTACTTC. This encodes CASSKDRGPYEQYF.

This chain's CDR3 is CASSARGGGAGGNYEQYF. CDR3 nucleotide sequence: TGTGCCAGCAGCGCAAGGGGAGGTGGAGCGGGGGGGAACTACGAGCAGTACTTC. V gene TRBV7-2 combines with J gene TRBJ2-7; TRBD2 matches 10 bases. CDR3 length: 18 amino acids. CDR1 is SGHTA, CDR2 FQGNSA, per germline. J gave up 3 bases and V 5 bases, and 16 bases lay outside the gene matches.

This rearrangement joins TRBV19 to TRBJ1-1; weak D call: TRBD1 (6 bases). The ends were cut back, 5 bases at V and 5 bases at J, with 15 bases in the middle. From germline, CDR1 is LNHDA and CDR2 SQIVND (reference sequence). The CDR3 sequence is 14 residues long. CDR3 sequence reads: CASSAVSRGTEAFF. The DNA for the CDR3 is TGTGCCAGTAGTGCCGTCTCGAGGGGGACTGAAGCTTTCTTT.

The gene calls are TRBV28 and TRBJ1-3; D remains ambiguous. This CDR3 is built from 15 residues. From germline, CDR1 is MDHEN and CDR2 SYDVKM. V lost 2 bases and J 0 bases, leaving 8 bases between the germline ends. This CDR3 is CASSLLSRSGNTIYF. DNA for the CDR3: TGTGCCAGCAGTTTACTATCCCGCTCTGGAAACACCATATATTTT.

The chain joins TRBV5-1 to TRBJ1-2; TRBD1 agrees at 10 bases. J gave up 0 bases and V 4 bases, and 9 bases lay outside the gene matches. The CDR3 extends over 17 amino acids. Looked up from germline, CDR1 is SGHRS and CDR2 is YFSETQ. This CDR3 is CASSAPTGGETNYGYTF. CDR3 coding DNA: TGCGCCAGCAGCGCCCCGACAGGGGGCGAGACTAACTATGGCTACACCTTC.

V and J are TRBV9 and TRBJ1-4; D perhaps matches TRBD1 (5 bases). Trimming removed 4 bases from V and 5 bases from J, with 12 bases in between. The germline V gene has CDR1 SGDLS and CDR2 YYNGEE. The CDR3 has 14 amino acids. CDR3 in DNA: TGTGCCAGCAGCCCAGGGACTGAGAATGAAAAACTGTTTTTT. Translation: CASSPGTENEKLFF.

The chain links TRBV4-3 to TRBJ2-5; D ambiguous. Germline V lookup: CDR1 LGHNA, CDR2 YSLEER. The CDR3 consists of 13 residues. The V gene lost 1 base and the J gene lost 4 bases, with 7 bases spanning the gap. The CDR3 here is CASSQVSGETQYF. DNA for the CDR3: TGCGCCAGCAGCCAAGTATCGGGAGAGACCCAGTACTTC.

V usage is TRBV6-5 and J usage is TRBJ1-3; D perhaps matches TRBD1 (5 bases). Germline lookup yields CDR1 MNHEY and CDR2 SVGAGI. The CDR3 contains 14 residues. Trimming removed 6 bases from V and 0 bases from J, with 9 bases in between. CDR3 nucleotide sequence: TGTGCCAGCAGACCCGGGGGCTCTGGAAACACCATATATTTT. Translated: CASRPGGSGNTIYF.

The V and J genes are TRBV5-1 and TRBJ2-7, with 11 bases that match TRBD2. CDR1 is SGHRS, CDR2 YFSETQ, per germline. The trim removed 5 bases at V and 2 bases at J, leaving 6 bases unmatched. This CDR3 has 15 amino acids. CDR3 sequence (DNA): TGCGCCAGCAGACCCCTAGCGGGGGGCACCTACGAGCAGTACTTC. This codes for CASRPLAGGTYEQYF.

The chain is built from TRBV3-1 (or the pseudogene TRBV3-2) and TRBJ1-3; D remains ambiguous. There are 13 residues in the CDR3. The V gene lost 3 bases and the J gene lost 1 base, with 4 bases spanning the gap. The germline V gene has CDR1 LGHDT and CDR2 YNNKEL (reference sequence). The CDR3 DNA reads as TGTGCCAGCAGCCAGACTTCTGGAAACACCATATATTTT. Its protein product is CASSQTSGNTIYF.

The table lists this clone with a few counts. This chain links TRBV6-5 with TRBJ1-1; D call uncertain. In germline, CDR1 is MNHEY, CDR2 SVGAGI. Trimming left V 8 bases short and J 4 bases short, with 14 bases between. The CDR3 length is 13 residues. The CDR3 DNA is TGTGCCAGCCGCGTGGGAGGTCGCACTGAAGCTTTCTTT. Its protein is CASRVGGRTEAFF.